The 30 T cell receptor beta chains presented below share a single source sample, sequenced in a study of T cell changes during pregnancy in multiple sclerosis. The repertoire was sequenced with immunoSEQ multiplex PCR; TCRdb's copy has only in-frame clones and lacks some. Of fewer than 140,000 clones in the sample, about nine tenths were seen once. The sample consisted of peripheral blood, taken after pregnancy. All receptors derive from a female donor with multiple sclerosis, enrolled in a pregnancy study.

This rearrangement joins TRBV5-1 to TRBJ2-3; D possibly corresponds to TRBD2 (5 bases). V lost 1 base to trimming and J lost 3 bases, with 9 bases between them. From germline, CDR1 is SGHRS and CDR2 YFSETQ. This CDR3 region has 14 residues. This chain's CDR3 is CASSLIASTDTQYF. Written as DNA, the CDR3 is TGCGCCAGCAGCTTGATAGCGAGTACAGATACGCAGTATTTT.

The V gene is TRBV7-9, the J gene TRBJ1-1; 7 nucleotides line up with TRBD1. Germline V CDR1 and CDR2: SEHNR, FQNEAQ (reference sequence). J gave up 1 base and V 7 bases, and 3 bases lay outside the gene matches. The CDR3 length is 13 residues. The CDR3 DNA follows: TGTGCCAGCATACGGGACAGGAACACTGAAGCTTTCTTT. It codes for CASIRDRNTEAFF.

The CDR3 loop is CASSFLAGDRHEQFF. The CDR3 nucleotides read TGTGCCAGCAGCTTTTTAGCGGGAGATAGGCATGAGCAGTTCTTC. This chain connects TRBV5-6 to TRBJ2-1; 9 bases match TRBD2. There are 15 residues in the CDR3. V dropped 2 bases and J dropped 8; count of bases not matched to a gene: 8. Per the germline V gene, CDR1 is SGHDT and CDR2 is YYEEEE.

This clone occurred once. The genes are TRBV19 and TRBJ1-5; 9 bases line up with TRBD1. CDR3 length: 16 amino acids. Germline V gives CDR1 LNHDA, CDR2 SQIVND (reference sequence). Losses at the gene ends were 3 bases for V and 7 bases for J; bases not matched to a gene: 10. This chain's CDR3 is CASSIGATGGKQPQHF. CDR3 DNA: TGTGCCAGTAGTATTGGTGCGACAGGGGGTAAACAGCCCCAGCATTTT.

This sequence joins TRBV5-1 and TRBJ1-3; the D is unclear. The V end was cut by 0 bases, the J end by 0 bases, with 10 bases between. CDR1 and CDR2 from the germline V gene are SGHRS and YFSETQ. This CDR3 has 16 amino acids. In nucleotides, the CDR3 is TGCGCCAGCAGCTTGGACGGGAGTTACTCTGGAAACACCATATATTTT. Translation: CASSLDGSYSGNTIYF. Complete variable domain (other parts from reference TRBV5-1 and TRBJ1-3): KAGVTQTPRYLIKTRGQQVTLSCSPISGHRSVSWYQQTPGQGLQFLFEYFSETQRNKGNFPGRFSGRQFSNSRSEMNVSTLELGDSALYLCASSLDGSYSGNTIYFGEGSWLTVV.

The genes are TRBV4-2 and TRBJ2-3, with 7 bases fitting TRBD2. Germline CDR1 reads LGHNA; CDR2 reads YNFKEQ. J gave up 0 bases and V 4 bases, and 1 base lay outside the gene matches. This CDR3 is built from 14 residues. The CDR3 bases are TGTGCCAGCAGCCGTAGCGGGAGCACAGATACGCAGTATTTT. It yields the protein CASSRSGSTDTQYF.

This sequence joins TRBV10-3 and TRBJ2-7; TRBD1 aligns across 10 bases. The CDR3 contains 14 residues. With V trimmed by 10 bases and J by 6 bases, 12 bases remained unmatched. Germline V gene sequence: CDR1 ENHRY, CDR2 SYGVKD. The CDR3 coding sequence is TGTGCCACCCAGTACCGGGACAGGGGCTCCGAGCAGTACTTC. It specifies CATQYRDRGSEQYF.

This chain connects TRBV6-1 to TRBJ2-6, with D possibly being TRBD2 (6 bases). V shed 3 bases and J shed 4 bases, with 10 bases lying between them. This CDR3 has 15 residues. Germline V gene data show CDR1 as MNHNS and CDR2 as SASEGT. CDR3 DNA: TGTGCCAGCAGTGACGGAGGGTCCGGGGCCAACGTCCTGACTTTC. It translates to CASSDGGSGANVLTF.

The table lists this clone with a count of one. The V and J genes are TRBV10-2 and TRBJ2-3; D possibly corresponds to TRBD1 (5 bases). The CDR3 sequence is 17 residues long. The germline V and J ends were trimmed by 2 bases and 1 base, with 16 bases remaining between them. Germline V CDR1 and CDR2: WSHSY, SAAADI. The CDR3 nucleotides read TGCGCCAGCAGTGAGGGCGTCAGGGCAGGACGCACAGATACGCAGTATTTT. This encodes CASSEGVRAGRTDTQYF.

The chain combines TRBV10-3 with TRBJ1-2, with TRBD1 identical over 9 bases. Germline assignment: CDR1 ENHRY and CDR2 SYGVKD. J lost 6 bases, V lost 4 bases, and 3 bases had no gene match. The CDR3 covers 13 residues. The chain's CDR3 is CAISGTGVHGYTF. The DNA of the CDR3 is TGTGCCATCAGTGGGACAGGGGTCCATGGCTACACCTTC.

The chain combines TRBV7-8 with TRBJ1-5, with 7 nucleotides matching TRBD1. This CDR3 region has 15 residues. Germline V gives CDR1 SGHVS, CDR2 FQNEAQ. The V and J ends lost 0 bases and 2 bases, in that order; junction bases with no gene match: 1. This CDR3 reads CASSLAGQGNQPQHF. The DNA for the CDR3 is TGTGCCAGCAGCTTAGCAGGACAGGGCAATCAGCCCCAGCATTTT.

The CDR3 DNA follows: TGTGCCAGCAGTGACCCCGGGACAGGGACCTACGAGCAGTACTTC. It is translated as CASSDPGTGTYEQYF. The J gene is TRBJ2-7, the V gene TRBV25-1; TRBD1 agrees at 9 bases. CDR1 MGHDK and CDR2 SYGVNS come from the germline V gene. Trimming removed 3 bases from V and 2 bases from J; junction bases left unmatched: 5. The CDR3 is made up of 15 amino acids.

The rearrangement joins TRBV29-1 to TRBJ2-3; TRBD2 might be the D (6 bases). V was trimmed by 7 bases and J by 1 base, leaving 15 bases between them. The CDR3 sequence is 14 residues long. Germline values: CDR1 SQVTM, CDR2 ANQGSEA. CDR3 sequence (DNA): TGCAGCGCTGGACGGGGGACCGGCACAGATACGCAGTATTTT. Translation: CSAGRGTGTDTQYF.

CDR3 nucleotides: TGTGCCAGCAGCCAGAAGGCTAGCGGGGCCTACGAGCAGTACTTC. Its translation: CASSQKASGAYEQYF. This chain joins TRBV5-4 and TRBJ2-7, with 9 bases fitting TRBD2. CDR1 is SGHNT, CDR2 YYREEE, per germline (reference sequence). This CDR3 has 15 residues. Unmatched junction bases numbered 7, after V lost 4 bases and J lost 2 bases.

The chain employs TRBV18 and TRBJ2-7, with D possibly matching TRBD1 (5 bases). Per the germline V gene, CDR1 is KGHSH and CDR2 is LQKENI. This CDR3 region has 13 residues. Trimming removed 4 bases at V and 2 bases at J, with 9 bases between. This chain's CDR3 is CASSRDRAYEQYF. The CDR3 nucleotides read TGTGCCAGCTCACGTGACAGAGCCTACGAGCAGTACTTC.

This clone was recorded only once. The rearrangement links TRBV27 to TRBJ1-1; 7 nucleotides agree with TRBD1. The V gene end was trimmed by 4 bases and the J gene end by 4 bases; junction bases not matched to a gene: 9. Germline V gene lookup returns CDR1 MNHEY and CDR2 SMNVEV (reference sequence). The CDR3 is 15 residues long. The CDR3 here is CASSSSYRGSTEAFF. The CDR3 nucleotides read TGTGCCAGCAGTTCATCATACAGGGGTAGCACTGAAGCTTTCTTT.

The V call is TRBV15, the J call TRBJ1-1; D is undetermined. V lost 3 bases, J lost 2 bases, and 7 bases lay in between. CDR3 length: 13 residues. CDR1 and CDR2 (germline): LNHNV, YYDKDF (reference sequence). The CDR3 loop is CATSRSLNTEAFF. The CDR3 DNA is TGTGCCACCAGCAGGAGTCTAAACACTGAAGCTTTCTTT.

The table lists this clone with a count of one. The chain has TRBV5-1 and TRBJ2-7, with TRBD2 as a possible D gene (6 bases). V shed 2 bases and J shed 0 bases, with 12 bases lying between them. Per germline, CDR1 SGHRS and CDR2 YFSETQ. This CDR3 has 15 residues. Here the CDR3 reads CASSLRSGGSYEQYF. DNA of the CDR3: TGCGCCAGCAGCTTACGGTCCGGGGGCTCCTACGAGCAGTACTTC.

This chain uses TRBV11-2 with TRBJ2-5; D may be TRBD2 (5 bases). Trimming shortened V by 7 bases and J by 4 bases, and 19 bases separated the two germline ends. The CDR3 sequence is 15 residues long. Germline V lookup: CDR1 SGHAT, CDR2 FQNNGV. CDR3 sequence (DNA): TGTGCCAGCACCTCTCGGGCAGTGGCGGGAGAGACCCAGTACTTC. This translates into CASTSRAVAGETQYF. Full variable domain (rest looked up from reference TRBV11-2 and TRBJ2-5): EAGVAQSPRYKIIEKRQSVAFWCNPISGHATLYWYQQILGQGPKLLIQFQNNGVVDDSQLPKDRFSAERLKGVDSTLKIQPAKLEDSAVYLCASTSRAVAGETQYFGPGTRLLVL.

The CDR3 coding sequence is TGTGCCAGCAGTTTAGGGGAGACAGGGAGTTTCCCCTACGAGCAGTACTTC. Translation: CASSLGETGSFPYEQYF. The J gene is TRBJ2-7, the V gene TRBV28, with 7 bases aligning to TRBD1. With V trimmed by 2 bases and J by 2 bases, 12 bases remained unmatched. CDR1 is MDHEN and CDR2 is SYDVKM in the germline V gene. The CDR3 has 17 residues.

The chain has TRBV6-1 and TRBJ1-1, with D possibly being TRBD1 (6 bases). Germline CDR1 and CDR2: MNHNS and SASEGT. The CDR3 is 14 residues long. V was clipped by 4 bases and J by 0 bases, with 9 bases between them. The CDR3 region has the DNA TGTGCCAGCAGTGCAGGACAGCTGAACACTGAAGCTTTCTTT. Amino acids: CASSAGQLNTEAFF.

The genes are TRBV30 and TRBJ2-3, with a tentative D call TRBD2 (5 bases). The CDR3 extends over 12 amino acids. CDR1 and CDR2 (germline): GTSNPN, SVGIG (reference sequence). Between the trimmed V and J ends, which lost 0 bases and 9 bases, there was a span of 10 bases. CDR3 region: CAWSVFRGTQYF. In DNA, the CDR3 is TGTGCCTGGAGTGTATTCCGAGGGACGCAGTATTTT.

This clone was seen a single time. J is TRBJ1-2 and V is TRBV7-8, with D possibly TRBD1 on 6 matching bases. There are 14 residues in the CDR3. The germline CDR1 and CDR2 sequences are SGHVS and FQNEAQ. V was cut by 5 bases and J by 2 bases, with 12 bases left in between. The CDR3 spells CASSPDRRNYGYTF. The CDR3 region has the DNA TGTGCCAGCAGCCCCGACAGGAGAAACTATGGCTACACCTTC.

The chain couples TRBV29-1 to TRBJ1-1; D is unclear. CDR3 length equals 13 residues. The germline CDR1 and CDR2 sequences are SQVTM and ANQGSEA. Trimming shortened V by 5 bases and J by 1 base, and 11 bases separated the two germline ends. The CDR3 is CSVFTAKNTEAFF. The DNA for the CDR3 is TGCAGCGTTTTCACAGCTAAGAACACTGAAGCTTTCTTT.

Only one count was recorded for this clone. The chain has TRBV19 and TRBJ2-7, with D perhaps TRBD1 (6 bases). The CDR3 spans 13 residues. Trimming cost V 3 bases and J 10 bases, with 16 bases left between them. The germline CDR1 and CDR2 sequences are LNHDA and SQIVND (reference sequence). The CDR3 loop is CASSIGLAGEQYF. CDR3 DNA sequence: TGTGCCAGTAGTATCGGCCTGGCAGGGGAACAGTACTTC.

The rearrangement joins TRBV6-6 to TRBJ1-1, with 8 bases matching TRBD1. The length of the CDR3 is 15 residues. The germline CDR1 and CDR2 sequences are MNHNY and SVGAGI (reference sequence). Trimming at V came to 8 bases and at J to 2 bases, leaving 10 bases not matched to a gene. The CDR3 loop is CASLTRTGINTEAFF. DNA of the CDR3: TGTGCCAGCCTCACCCGGACAGGGATTAACACTGAAGCTTTCTTT.

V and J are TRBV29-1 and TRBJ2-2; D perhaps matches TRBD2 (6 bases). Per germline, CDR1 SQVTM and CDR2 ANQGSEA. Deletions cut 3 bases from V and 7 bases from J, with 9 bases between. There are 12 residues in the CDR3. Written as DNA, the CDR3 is TGCAGCGTTGAGGGGGGAGGCGGGGAGCTGTTTTTT. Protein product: CSVEGGGGELFF.

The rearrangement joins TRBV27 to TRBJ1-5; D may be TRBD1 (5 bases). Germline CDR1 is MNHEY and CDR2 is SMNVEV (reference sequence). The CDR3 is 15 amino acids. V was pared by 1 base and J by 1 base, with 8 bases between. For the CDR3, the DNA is TGTGCCAGCAGTTTATTGGGGCAAAGCAATCAGCCCCAGCATTTT. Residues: CASSLLGQSNQPQHF.

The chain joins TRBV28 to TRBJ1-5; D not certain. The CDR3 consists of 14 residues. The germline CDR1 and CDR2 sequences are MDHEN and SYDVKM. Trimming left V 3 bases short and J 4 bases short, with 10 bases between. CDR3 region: CASSFQPRNQPQHF. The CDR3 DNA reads TGTGCCAGCAGTTTTCAGCCGAGGAATCAGCCCCAGCATTTT.

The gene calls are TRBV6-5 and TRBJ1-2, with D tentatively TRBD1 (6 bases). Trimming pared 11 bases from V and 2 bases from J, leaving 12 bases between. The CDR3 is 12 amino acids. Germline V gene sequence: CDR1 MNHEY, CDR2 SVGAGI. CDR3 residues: CASTGTNYGYTF. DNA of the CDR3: TGTGCCTCGACCGGGACAAACTATGGCTACACCTTC.